This T cell receptor beta chain was identified during a study of spatial heterogeneity in lung cancer. TCRdb redid the calling of the 5' RACE reads with MiXCR, one entry per CDR3 protein. The table has about 120,000 distinct CDR3 sequences, over 9% seen once; the top ten hold approximately 16%. Germline CDR1 is SGHAT and CDR2 is FQDESV (reference sequence). Trimming shortened V by 1 base and J by 0 bases, and 16 bases separated the two germline ends. The length of the CDR3 is 18 residues. Time point described: blood at routine non-recurrence follow-up after resection. Frozen PBMC, nontumor lung or tumor provided whole RNA, which was sequenced unsorted.

Material: PBMCs, obtained at follow-up. The clonotype was recovered from a male donor with early-stage non-small cell lung cancer. The V call is TRBV11-1, the J call TRBJ2-1; D could derive from TRBD1 or TRBD2 (5 bases each). For the CDR3, the DNA is TGTGCCAGCAGCTTAGGGACACAGAGGGCTAACTCCTACAATGAGCAGTTCTTC. Translating it yields CASSLGTQRANSYNEQFF.